The TCR beta chain described here comes from a study of control samples from healthy donors and cancer patients. Germline-derived CDR1 and CDR2 are SNHLY and FYNNEI. CDR3 size: 15 residues. Trimming shortened V by 4 bases and J by 4 bases, and 14 bases separated the two germline ends. The protocol was immunoSEQ multiplex PCR, while the TCRdb copy is restricted to in-frame clones and leaves out a portion. Of under 85,000 clones listed, about 80% are singletons. The TCR was taken from a woman in her 50s with lung cancer. Sequencing was performed on PBMCs. The V gene is TRBV2, the J gene TRBJ1-3; D is uncertain. CDR3 coding DNA: TGTGCCAGCAGTGGGACGGAGGCACTCGGAAACACCATATATTTT. Translation: CASSGTEALGNTIYF.